Presented here are 9 T cell receptor beta chains from one specimen sequenced in a study of T cells in Graves' hyperthyroidism and ophthalmopathy. The CDR3 regions of TCR beta were amplified from RNA transcripts. With the HTBI primer set, the TCR CDR3 went through a first round of RT-PCR. TCRdb reanalysed the multiplex PCR reads using MiXCR and keeps one entry per CDR3 protein. The sample includes a few hundred thousand distinct CDR3 sequences, 15% seen only once; the top ten take 32%. Specimen: blood. The receptor source for this set is a woman aged 30 to 39 with Graves' hyperthyroidism.

J is TRBJ2-7 and V is TRBV3-1, with 11 bases that match TRBD2. The V segment lost 3 bases and the J segment 2 bases; nucleotides outside the gene matches: 6. CDR3 length: 16 amino acids. Germline V gene lookup returns CDR1 LGHDT and CDR2 YNNKEL (reference sequence). The CDR3 spells CASSHLTSGATYEQYF. The CDR3 region has the DNA TGTGCCAGCAGCCATCTGACTAGCGGGGCCACCTACGAGCAGTACTTC.

Only a few counts were recorded for this clonotype. The chain is built from TRBV19 and TRBJ1-4; D possibly corresponds to TRBD1 (6 bases). Trimming pared 3 bases from V and 7 bases from J, leaving 18 bases between. Germline lookup yields CDR1 LNHDA and CDR2 SQIVND (reference sequence). CDR3 size: 16 residues. The CDR3 spells CASSIGQNLKGEKLFF. DNA of the CDR3: TGTGCCAGTAGTATCGGACAGAACCTGAAGGGTGAAAAACTGTTTTTT.

The chain employs TRBV15 and TRBJ2-1; the D gene is possibly TRBD1 (6 bases). V lost 8 bases and J lost 4, with 12 bases in between. This CDR3 contains 13 residues. Germline V lookup: CDR1 LNHNV, CDR2 YYDKDF (reference sequence). CDR3 sequence: CATAPDSYNEQFF. The DNA of the CDR3 is TGTGCCACCGCCCCGGACAGTTACAATGAGCAGTTCTTC.

This clonotype has only a few counts. The gene calls are TRBV5-1 and TRBJ2-1; perhaps TRBD2 as D (5 bases). Germline lookup yields CDR1 SGHRS and CDR2 YFSETQ. The CDR3 runs 13 residues. The V end lost 4 bases, the J end lost 8 bases, and 13 bases lay between the germline ends. CDR3 bases: TGCGCCAGCAGCCTGGCGGCAGCGGATGAGCAGTTCTTC. Translated, it gives CASSLAAADEQFF.

The V call is TRBV10-3, the J call TRBJ2-7, with D possibly being TRBD1 (5 bases). V dropped 6 bases and J dropped 6 bases, with 18 bases sitting between them. Germline V lookup: CDR1 ENHRY, CDR2 SYGVKD. The CDR3 is made up of 14 amino acids. The CDR3 nucleotides read TGTGCCATCAGCTTGAGTAGTCAGGGAAGCGAGCAGTACTTC. It translates to CAISLSSQGSEQYF.

The chain recombines TRBV3-1 with TRBJ2-3; D is unclear. This CDR3 is 14 amino acids long. Germline CDR1 reads LGHDT; CDR2 reads YNNKEL (reference sequence). With 4 bases removed from V and 1 base from J, the gap between germline ends came to 9 bases. The CDR3 DNA follows: TGTGCCAGCAGCCTGCGGTTCGGCACAGATACGCAGTATTTT. Protein: CASSLRFGTDTQYF.

The genes are TRBV28 and TRBJ2-7; 7 positions agree with TRBD2. From germline, CDR1 is MDHEN and CDR2 SYDVKM. There are 15 residues in the CDR3. V lost 7 bases, J lost 3 bases, and 12 bases stayed unmatched. CDR3 in amino acids: CASISEGGPGYEQYF. The CDR3 DNA reads as TGTGCCAGCATTTCGGAGGGAGGGCCTGGCTACGAGCAGTACTTC.

This clonotype was counted at least ten times. V usage is TRBV13 and J usage is TRBJ2-7; D is undetermined. The germline V gene has CDR1 PRHDT and CDR2 FYEKMQ (reference sequence). The CDR3 totals 15 residues. V was trimmed by 2 bases and J by 2 bases, leaving 13 bases between them. The CDR3 bases are TGTGCCAGCAGCTTACTCCGGATAGTCCCCTACGAGCAGTACTTC. Translation gives CASSLLRIVPYEQYF.

The CDR3 reads CASSSGEGGGITYGYTF. DNA for the CDR3: TGTGCCAGCAGTTCCGGGGAGGGGGGCGGCATAACCTATGGCTACACCTTC. The chain links TRBV28 to TRBJ1-2; TRBD1 is a possible D gene (6 bases). The CDR3 contains 17 residues. V shed 4 bases and J shed 4 bases, with 22 bases lying between them. Germline V gene data show CDR1 as MDHEN and CDR2 as SYDVKM.